Sequencing of this T cell receptor (beta chain) was carried out in a study of blood T cell repertoires in COVID-19. Germline CDR1 and CDR2: LNHNV and YYDKDF (reference sequence). The CDR3 has 16 amino acids. The germline V and J ends were trimmed by 1 base and 2 bases, with 12 bases remaining between them. Assay: immunoSEQ multiplex PCR; the TCRdb copy retains only in-frame clones and omits some. The sample lists about 120,000 clones; around 89% were seen once. The sequencing input was peripheral blood. The chain uses TRBV15 and TRBJ2-1, with a possible D match to TRBD1 (6 bases). The source is a woman aged 55-69 years with COVID-19, enrolled during active disease. The CDR3 nucleotides are TGTGCCACCAGCAGAGGAACTCAGGGGACCTACAATGAGCAGTTCTTC. Its protein is CATSRGTQGTYNEQFF.